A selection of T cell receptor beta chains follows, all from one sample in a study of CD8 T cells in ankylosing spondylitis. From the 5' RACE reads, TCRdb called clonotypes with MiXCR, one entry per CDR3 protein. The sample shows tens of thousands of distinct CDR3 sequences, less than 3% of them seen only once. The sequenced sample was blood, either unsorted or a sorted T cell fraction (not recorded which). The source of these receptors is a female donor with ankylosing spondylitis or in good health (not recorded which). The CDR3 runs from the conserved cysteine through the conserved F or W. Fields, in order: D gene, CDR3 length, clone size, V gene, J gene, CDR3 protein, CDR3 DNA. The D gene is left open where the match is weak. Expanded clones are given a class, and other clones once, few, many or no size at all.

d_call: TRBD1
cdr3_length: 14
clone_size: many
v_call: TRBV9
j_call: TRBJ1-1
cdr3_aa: CASSPNQGGAEAFF
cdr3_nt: TGTGCCAGCAGCCCCAATCAGGGGGGCGCTGAAGCTTTCTTT

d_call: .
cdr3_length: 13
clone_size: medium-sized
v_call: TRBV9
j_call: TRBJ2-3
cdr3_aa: CASSAQTTDTQYF
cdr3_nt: TGTGCCAGCAGCGCCCAGACCACAGATACGCAGTATTTT

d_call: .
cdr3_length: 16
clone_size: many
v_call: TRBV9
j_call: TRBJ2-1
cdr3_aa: CASSAEGSASYNEQFF
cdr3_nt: TGTGCCAGCAGCGCGGAGGGTAGCGCGTCCTACAATGAGCAGTTCTTC

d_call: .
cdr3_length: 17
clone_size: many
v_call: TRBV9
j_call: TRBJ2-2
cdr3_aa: CASSFQTGTVVTGELFF
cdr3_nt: TGTGCCAGCAGCTTTCAGACAGGGACTGTCGTTACCGGGGAGCTGTTTTTT

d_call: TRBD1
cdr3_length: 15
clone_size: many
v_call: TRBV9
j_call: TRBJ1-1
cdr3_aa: CASSKTGVTNTEAFF
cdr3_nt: TGTGCCAGCAGCAAGACAGGGGTCACCAACACTGAAGCTTTCTTT

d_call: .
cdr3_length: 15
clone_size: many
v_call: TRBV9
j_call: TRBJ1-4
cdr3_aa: CASSIQASTNEKLFF
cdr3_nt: TGTGCCAGCAGCATACAGGCGTCAACTAATGAAAAACTGTTTTTT

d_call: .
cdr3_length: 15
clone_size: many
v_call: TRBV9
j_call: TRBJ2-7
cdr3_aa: CASSAQGLPGEEQYF
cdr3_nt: TGTGCCAGCAGCGCTCAGGGACTCCCAGGAGAAGAGCAGTACTTC

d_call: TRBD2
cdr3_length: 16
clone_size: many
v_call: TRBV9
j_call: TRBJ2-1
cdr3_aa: CASSVATSGSRSEQFF
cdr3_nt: TGTGCCAGCAGCGTAGCCACTAGCGGGAGTAGGAGTGAGCAGTTCTTC

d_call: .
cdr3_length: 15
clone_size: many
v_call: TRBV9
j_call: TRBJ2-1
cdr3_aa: CASSVELRDYNEQFF
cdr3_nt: TGTGCCAGCAGCGTAGAATTGCGGGACTACAATGAGCAGTTCTTC

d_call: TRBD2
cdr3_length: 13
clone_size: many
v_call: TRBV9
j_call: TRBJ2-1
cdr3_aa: CASSAGTSAPQFF
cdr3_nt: TGTGCCAGCAGCGCAGGGACTAGCGCTCCTCAGTTCTTC

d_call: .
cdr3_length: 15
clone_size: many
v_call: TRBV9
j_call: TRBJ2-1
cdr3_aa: CASSVEGRSYNEQFF
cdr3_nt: TGTGCCAGCAGCGTAGAGGGGAGATCCTACAATGAGCAGTTCTTC

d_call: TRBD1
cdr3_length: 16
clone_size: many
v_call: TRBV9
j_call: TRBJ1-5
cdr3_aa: CASSVEPTGAIQPQHF
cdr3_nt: TGTGCCAGCAGCGTAGAACCCACAGGGGCGATTCAGCCCCAGCATTTT

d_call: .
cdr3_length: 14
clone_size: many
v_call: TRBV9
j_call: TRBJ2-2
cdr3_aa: CASSAGGRTGELFF
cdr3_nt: TGTGCCAGCAGCGCCGGAGGACGAACCGGGGAGCTGTTTTTT

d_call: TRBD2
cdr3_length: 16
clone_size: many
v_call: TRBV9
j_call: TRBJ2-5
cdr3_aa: CASSVIGASGQETQYF
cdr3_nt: TGTGCCAGCAGCGTCATTGGGGCTAGCGGGCAAGAGACCCAGTACTTC

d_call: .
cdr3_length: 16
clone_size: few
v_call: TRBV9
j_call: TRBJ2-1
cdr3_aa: CASSVGLVQGDNEQFF
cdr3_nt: TGTGCCAGCAGCGTAGGGTTGGTACAAGGGGACAATGAGCAGTTCTTC

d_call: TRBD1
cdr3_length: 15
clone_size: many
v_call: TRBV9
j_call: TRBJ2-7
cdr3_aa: CASSAGTGGSYEQYF
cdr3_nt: TGTGCCAGCAGCGCGGGGACAGGGGGCTCCTACGAGCAGTACTTC

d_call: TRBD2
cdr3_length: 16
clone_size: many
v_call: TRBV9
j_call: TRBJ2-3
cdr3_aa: CASSSLAGAGTDTQYF
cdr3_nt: TGTGCCAGCAGCTCCCTAGCGGGAGCTGGCACAGATACGCAGTATTTT

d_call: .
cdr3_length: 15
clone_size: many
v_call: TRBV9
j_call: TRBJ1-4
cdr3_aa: CASSVTDSVNEKLFF
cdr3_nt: TGTGCCAGCAGCGTAACCGACAGCGTGAATGAAAAACTGTTTTTT

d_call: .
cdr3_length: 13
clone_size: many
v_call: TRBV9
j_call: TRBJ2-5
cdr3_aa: CASSVEPSSTQYF
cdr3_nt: TGTGCCAGCAGCGTAGAGCCTAGTTCAACCCAGTACTTC

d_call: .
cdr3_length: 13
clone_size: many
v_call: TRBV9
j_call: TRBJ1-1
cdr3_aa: CASSVVVESEAFF
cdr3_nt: TGTGCCAGCAGCGTAGTTGTGGAGTCTGAAGCTTTCTTT

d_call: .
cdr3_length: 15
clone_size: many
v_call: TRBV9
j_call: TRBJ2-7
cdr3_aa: CASSPQGLGSYEQYF
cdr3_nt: TGTGCCAGCAGCCCCCAGGGACTTGGCTCCTACGAGCAGTACTTC

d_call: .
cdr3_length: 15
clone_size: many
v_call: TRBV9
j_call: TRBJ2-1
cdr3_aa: CASSAGVSSYNEQFF
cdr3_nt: TGTGCCAGCAGCGCGGGGGTCAGCTCCTACAATGAGCAGTTCTTC

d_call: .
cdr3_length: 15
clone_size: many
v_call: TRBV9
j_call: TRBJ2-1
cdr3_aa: CASSVAGGEGYEQFF
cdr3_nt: TGTGCCAGCAGCGTAGCCGGGGGCGAGGGGTATGAGCAGTTCTTC

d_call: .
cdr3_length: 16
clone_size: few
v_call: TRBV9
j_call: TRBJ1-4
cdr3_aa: CASSVFSGGINEKLFF
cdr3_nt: TGTGCCAGCAGCGTGTTTTCCGGGGGAATTAATGAAAAACTGTTTTTT

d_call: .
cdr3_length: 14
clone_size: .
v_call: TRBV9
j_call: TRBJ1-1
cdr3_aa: CAISVGPENTEALF
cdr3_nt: TGTGCCATCAGCGTAGGGCCTGAGAACACTGAAGCTCTCTTT

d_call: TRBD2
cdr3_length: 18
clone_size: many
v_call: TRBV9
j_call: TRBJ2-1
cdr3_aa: CASSVGISGSGSGNEQFF
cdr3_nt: TGTGCCAGCAGCGTAGGAATTAGCGGGAGCGGATCGGGCAATGAGCAGTTCTTC